This TCR beta chain was captured by sequencing in a study of T cells in Graves' hyperthyroidism and ophthalmopathy. Study outcomes and limitations: Among clonotypes expanded in thyroid above 0.001, most were also found in blood.

Germline CDR1 MDHEN, CDR2 SYDVKM. Trimming removed 4 bases at V and 8 bases at J, with 8 bases between. The CDR3 sequence is 11 residues long. This clonotype was recorded at least ten times. Its target is not known. Exclusion of a patient resulted from uncontrolled infection, other autoimmune disease, pregnancy or lactation. PBMCs came from over 8.5 ml fresh peripheral blood. Template material for amplifying TCR beta CDR3 regions consisted of RNA transcripts. First-round RT-PCR with HTBI primers amplified the TCR CDR3 region. TCRdb called the multiplex PCR reads again in MiXCR, with one record for every CDR3 protein. The sample shows roughly 560,000 distinct CDR3 sequences, 14% to 15% of them seen only once.

The sequenced sample was blood. The chain links TRBV28 to TRBJ1-2; D gene ambiguous. The sequence was obtained from a woman in her thirties or forties with Graves' ophthalmopathy. The CDR3 DNA reads as TGTGCCAGCAGTTACAACGCGGGCTACACCTTC. It encodes CASSYNAGYTF.